Below are 12 T cell receptor beta chains sequenced from a single sample in a study of blood T cell repertoires in COVID-19. Method: immunoSEQ multiplex PCR; TCRdb's copy keeps in-frame clones and lacks some. The sample records about 130,000 clones, roughly 75% being singletons. Specimen: PBMCs or T cells enriched from blood (not recorded which). Every receptor here comes from a woman aged 50 to 65 who had recovered from COVID-19.

The V call is TRBV6-5, the J call TRBJ2-2, with a possible D match to TRBD2 (5 bases). V lost 5 bases and J lost 3, with 13 bases in between. The CDR3 totals 15 residues. CDR1 and CDR2 (germline): MNHEY, SVGAGI. CDR3 coding DNA: TGTGCCAGCAGTCGGGAAAGGCAATACACCGGGGAGCTGTTTTTT. Amino acids: CASSRERQYTGELFF.

The chain combines TRBV12-3 or TRBV12-4 with TRBJ1-1; no clear D gene. This CDR3 spans 13 amino acids. V was shortened by 3 bases and J by 5 bases, with 10 bases between the two germline ends. CDR3: CASSLNRDTEAFF. Here the CDR3 DNA reads TGTGCCAGCAGTTTGAACAGAGATACTGAAGCTTTCTTT.

This clone was counted once. The V call is TRBV7-2, the J call TRBJ1-2; weak D call: TRBD1 (6 bases). Per germline, CDR1 SGHTA and CDR2 FQGNSA. This CDR3 comprises 13 residues. Trimming cost V 2 bases and J 3 bases, with 7 bases left between them. CDR3 in DNA: TGTGCCAGCAGCTTATCAGGGGACTATGGCTACACCTTC. Its translation is CASSLSGDYGYTF.

This clone was found a few times. This chain uses TRBV19 with TRBJ1-5, with 8 positions matching TRBD1. The V gene end was trimmed by 7 bases and the J gene end by 5 bases; junction bases not matched to a gene: 13. Germline V gene data show CDR1 as LNHDA and CDR2 as SQIVND (reference sequence). This CDR3 is 16 amino acids long. CDR3 nucleotides: TGTGCCAGTACCCATGGGGCAGGGGGCCTTTATCAGCCCCAGCATTTT. It specifies CASTHGAGGLYQPQHF. Supplemented by reference TRBV19 and TRBJ1-5, the full variable domain reads DGGITQSPKYLFRKEGQNVTLSCEQNLNHDAMYWYRQDPGQGLRLIYYSQIVNDFQKGDIAEGYSVSREKKESFPLTVTSAQKNPTAFYLCASTHGAGGLYQPQHFGDGTRLSIL.

This clone has a single count. The rearrangement joins TRBV4-1 to TRBJ1-2; the match to TRBD1 covers 10 bases. The germline V gene has CDR1 MGHRA and CDR2 YSYEKL. There are 16 residues in the CDR3. V shed 0 bases, J shed 8 bases, and the junction held 9 bases outside the gene matches. DNA of the CDR3: TGCGCCAGCAGCCAAGATCCGACAGGGGGCCTGGTAGGCTACACCTTC. Translated: CASSQDPTGGLVGYTF.

The rearrangement links TRBV11-2 to TRBJ1-1; the D gene is possibly TRBD1 (5 bases). CDR3 length: 15 amino acids. CDR1 and CDR2 (germline): SGHAT, FQNNGV. Trimming removed 2 bases at V and 4 bases at J, with 14 bases between. In DNA, the CDR3 is TGTGCCAGCAGCTTACTGCGAGGCGGGGGCACTGAAGCTTTCTTT. The encoded protein is CASSLLRGGGTEAFF.

The chain links TRBV5-1 to TRBJ1-2; 8 bases agree with TRBD1. V lost 2 bases to trimming and J lost 4 bases; unmatched junction nucleotides: 7. Germline V gives CDR1 SGHRS, CDR2 YFSETQ. The length of the CDR3 is 15 residues. CDR3 in DNA: TGCGCCAGCAGCTTTTTACCGGGACAGGCCTATGGCTACACCTTC. Translating it yields CASSFLPGQAYGYTF.

This clone was recorded a few times. This chain joins TRBV15 and TRBJ1-1, with a weak D call TRBD1 (5 bases). Germline V lookup: CDR1 LNHNV, CDR2 YYDKDF (reference sequence). The CDR3 has 15 amino acids. V lost 5 bases to trimming and J lost 5 bases, with 18 bases between them. The CDR3 region has the DNA TGTGCCACCAGCGGCAGGGTGCCTCGTCGGACTGAAGCTTTCTTT. It specifies CATSGRVPRRTEAFF.

This clone was picked up a small number of times. The chain employs TRBV6-5 and TRBJ2-7; D possibly corresponds to TRBD2 (6 bases). Germline V gives CDR1 MNHEY, CDR2 SVGAGI. The CDR3 runs to 15 residues. V was pared by 2 bases and J by 0 bases, with 11 bases between. The CDR3: CASSYERGNSYEQYF. The CDR3 DNA sequence: TGTGCCAGCAGTTACGAACGGGGGAACTCCTACGAGCAGTACTTC.

This chain connects TRBV7-8 to TRBJ1-1, with 7 bases identical to TRBD1. CDR1 SGHVS and CDR2 FQNEAQ come from the germline V gene. V lost 5 bases to trimming and J lost 2 bases; unmatched junction nucleotides: 5. The CDR3 loop spans 14 amino acids. In DNA, the CDR3 is TGTGCCAGCAGCCCTCGACAGGGAAACACTGAAGCTTTCTTT. Its translation: CASSPRQGNTEAFF.

This clone was detected a few times. Other DNA sequences in this specimen translate into the identical CDR3. The V and J genes are TRBV18 and TRBJ1-1; D uncertain. Germline V CDR1 and CDR2: KGHSH, LQKENI. There are 13 residues in the CDR3. V was clipped by 3 bases and J by 5 bases, with 10 bases between them. CDR3 in DNA: TGTGCCAGCTCACCCCCGGGAGAGACTGAAGCTTTCTTT. Protein product: CASSPPGETEAFF. Together with reference TRBV18 and TRBJ1-1, the CDR3 gives the full variable domain: NAGVMQNPRHLVRRRGQEARLRCSPMKGHSHVYWYRQLPEEGLKFMVYLQKENIIDESGMPKERFSAEFPKEGPSILRIQQVVRGDSAAYFCASSPPGETEAFFGQGTRLTVV.

J is TRBJ2-1 and V is TRBV28; 8 bases line up with TRBD2. The CDR3 is made up of 14 amino acids. J lost 5 bases, V lost 3 bases, and 3 bases had no gene match. The germline gives CDR1 MDHEN, CDR2 SYDVKM. The CDR3 protein is CASSFQRGNNEQFF. In nucleotides, the CDR3 is TGTGCCAGCAGTTTCCAGCGGGGGAACAATGAGCAGTTCTTC.